The rows below give T cell receptor beta chains drawn from one sample of a study of T cells in localized non-small cell lung cancer. The method was immunoSEQ multiplex PCR; TCRdb's version includes in-frame clones alone and lacks a portion of them. The table records about 2,500 clones, less than 30% of them present only once. The material was normal lung tissue next to the tumor, obtained before any cancer treatment. Receptor source: a man aged 40 to 69 with stage II squamous cell lung carcinoma. Each CDR3 is given with its conserved first and last residue. A D gene is named only where the DNA matches it firmly. Only some rows state a clone size, as once, few, many or a class for expanded clones.

j_call	d_call	v_call	clone_size	cdr3_nt	cdr3_aa
TRBJ1-5	.	TRBV6-8	few	TGTGCCAGCAGCCTTCGTTCAGGGATAGACAATCAGCCCCAGCATTTT	CASSLRSGIDNQPQHF
TRBJ2-7	TRBD1	TRBV6-8	medium-sized	TGTGCCAGCAGTTACCAGCCAGGGGGCAAGGAGGACGAGCAGTACTTC	CASSYQPGGKEDEQYF
TRBJ1-5	.	TRBV11-3	.	TGTGCCAGCAGCCCGGAGTGGGGGGTCGATCAGCCCCAGCATTTT	CASSPEWGVDQPQHF
TRBJ2-6	TRBD2	TRBV9	large	TGTGCCAGCAGAGAAACTAGCGGGACGATCTCTGGGGCCAACGTCCTGACTTTC	CASRETSGTISGANVLTF
TRBJ2-3	.	TRBV30	.	TGTGCCTGGAGTGAGCCCCCCGGAATCTATACGCAGTATTTT	CAWSEPPGIYTQYF
TRBJ2-5	.	TRBV9	medium-sized	TGTGCCAGCAGCGGACATGGGACAAGTCAAGAGACCCAGTACTTC	CASSGHGTSQETQYF
TRBJ2-3	.	TRBV29-1	.	TGCAGCGTTGTGTCACCCGATAGCACAGATACGCAGTATTTT	CSVVSPDSTDTQYF
TRBJ2-1	.	TRBV18	.	TGTGCCAGCTCACCCACGACGAATGAGCAGTTCTTC	CASSPTTNEQFF
TRBJ1-1	.	TRBV4-1	.	TGCGCCAGCAGCCAAGGGAACGCTGAAGCTTTCTTT	CASSQGNAEAFF
TRBJ1-1	.	TRBV6-8	.	TGTGCCAGCAGGCGGGACACAAACACTGAAGCTTTCTTT	CASRRDTNTEAFF
TRBJ2-7	TRBD1	TRBV6-8	.	TGTGCCAGCAGTGGTCGACAGGGGCGGTACGAGCAGTACTTC	CASSGRQGRYEQYF
TRBJ1-4	.	TRBV30	.	TGTGCCTGGAGGGGTGGCTCGGCGGCTAATGAAAAACTGTTTTTT	CAWRGGSAANEKLFF
TRBJ2-3	TRBD2	TRBV19	.	TGTGCCAGTAGTATAGGTGTGCTAGCGGGATCCACAGATACGCAGTATTTT	CASSIGVLAGSTDTQYF
TRBJ2-3	TRBD2	TRBV28	once	TGTGCCAGCTCTGCGGGGGGGAGCGGGGCGGATACGCAGTATTTT	CASSAGGSGADTQYF
TRBJ2-7	.	TRBV25-1	.	TGTGCCAGCAGTGCCCCGGACCATTTCAGCGAGCAGTACTTC	CASSAPDHFSEQYF
TRBJ1-1	.	TRBV19	.	TGTGCCAGTAAAGCTTCCCGCCGGGTGAACACTGAAGCTTTCTTT	CASKASRRVNTEAFF
TRBJ2-7	TRBD1	TRBV30	.	TGTGCCCGGGGACAGGGCTACGAGCAGTACTTC	CARGQGYEQYF
TRBJ2-2	TRBD1	TRBV6-8	.	TGTGCCAGCAGTTTATCCGGGACAGGGGGATCCGGGGAGCTGTTTTTT	CASSLSGTGGSGELFF
TRBJ1-6	TRBD1	TRBV19	.	TGTGCCAGTAAGCCAGGGACAGGGAACAATAATTCACCCCTCCACTTT	CASKPGTGNNNSPLHF
TRBJ2-3	.	TRBV15	.	TGTGCCACCAGCAGAGTTTTTGGACTTAACACAGATACGCAGTATTTT	CATSRVFGLNTDTQYF
TRBJ2-3	.	TRBV1	.	TGCGCCAGCAGCCGTGTCGGGGCAGATACGCAGTATTTT	CASSRVGADTQYF
TRBJ1-5	.	TRBV11-3	.	TGTGCCAGCACCCGAAGGGACAGCAATCAGCCCCAGCATTTT	CASTRRDSNQPQHF
TRBJ2-7	TRBD1	TRBV10-2	.	TGCGCCAGCAGCGGACAGGCGTACGGCTACGAGCAGTACTTC	CASSGQAYGYEQYF
TRBJ2-6	TRBD2	TRBV19	.	TGTGCCAGTAGTCCGACTAGCGGGAGGGCCTATCGCTCTGGGGCCAACGTCCTGACTTTC	CASSPTSGRAYRSGANVLTF
TRBJ1-1	.	TRBV11-3	.	TGTGCCAGCAGCCCTAATAACCATATGAACACTGAAGCTTTCTTT	CASSPNNHMNTEAFF
TRBJ1-3	.	TRBV10-3	.	TGTGCCATCAGTGAGTCTGGGGGATTTGGAAACACCATATATTTT	CAISESGGFGNTIYF
TRBJ1-6	TRBD1	TRBV6-8	few	TGTGCCAGCAGGGGACAGGGGGCGTATTCACCCCTCCACTTT	CASRGQGAYSPLHF
TRBJ2-6	.	TRBV6-8	few	TGTGCCAGCAGTTTAGGCGACTTTGGAGGGTTGGTTTCTGGGGCCAACGTCCTGACTTTC	CASSLGDFGGLVSGANVLTF
TRBJ2-1	TRBD2	TRBV6-8	.	TGTGCCAGCAGTTCCGGGGGGGCTGTCGCCTACAATGAGCAGTTCTTC	CASSSGGAVAYNEQFF
TRBJ2-7	TRBD2	TRBV10-3	few	TGTGCCAGCGGGACTAGCGGGAGAACTTTCAACGAGCAGTACTTC	CASGTSGRTFNEQYF
TRBJ1-6	.	TRBV1	few	TGCGCCAGCAGCCCCGAGCCCTTTTCGAGCCCCTATAATTCACCCCTCCACTTT	CASSPEPFSSPYNSPLHF
TRBJ1-6	.	TRBV6-8	.	TGTGCCAGTGAAGAACACTATAATTCACCCCTCCACTTT	CASEEHYNSPLHF
TRBJ2-7	.	TRBV6-1	few	TGTGCCAGCAGTGAAGTTGTCACGGGGGCAGGGACGGGCAACGAGCAGTACTTC	CASSEVVTGAGTGNEQYF
TRBJ2-7	.	TRBV29-1	.	TGCAGCGTTGGGGGGATCTCTTACGAGCAGTACTTC	CSVGGISYEQYF
TRBJ2-7	.	TRBV14	.	TGTGCCAGCAGCCCTTGGGACACCGCCTACGAGCAGTACTTC	CASSPWDTAYEQYF
TRBJ2-7	.	TRBV14	few	TGTGCCAGCTCATCAGACTACGAGCAGTACTTC	CASSSDYEQYF
TRBJ1-1	TRBD1	TRBV5-1	.	TGCGCCAGCAGCCCGGGACAGGGGGGCACTGAAGCTTTCTTT	CASSPGQGGTEAFF
TRBJ2-2	.	TRBV7-6	few	TGTGCCAGCAGCGGCCAACAGGAGGATCGGGAGAACACCGGGGAGCTGTTTTTT	CASSGQQEDRENTGELFF
TRBJ1-5	.	TRBV29-1	few	TGCAGCGTTGTTTACGGCATGGGCAATCAGCCCCAGCATTTT	CSVVYGMGNQPQHF
TRBJ2-1	TRBD1	TRBV6-8	.	TGTGCCAGCAGACAGGGGGGCTGGGAGCAGTTCTTC	CASRQGGWEQFF
TRBJ1-3	.	TRBV11-3	.	TGTGCCAGCAGCTCAGACAGCTCTGGAAACACCATATATTTT	CASSSDSSGNTIYF
TRBJ1-2	.	TRBV5-1	.	TGCGCCAGCAGCGTGGACAAGTATACTAACTATGGCTACACCTTC	CASSVDKYTNYGYTF
TRBJ1-1	TRBD1	TRBV11-3	few	TGTGCCAGCAGCTTTTCGACAGGGAGCACTGAAGCTTTCTTT	CASSFSTGSTEAFF
TRBJ1-5	.	TRBV6-8	few	TGTGCCAGCAGTTACAGTCAGTATCGGCAGCCCCAGCATTTT	CASSYSQYRQPQHF
TRBJ2-1	.	TRBV28	.	TGTGCCAGCCTCGGACGTCCCCCCAATGAGCAGTTCTTC	CASLGRPPNEQFF
TRBJ2-5	TRBD2	TRBV11-1	few	TGTGCCAGCAGCCCTCGCGGGGGACCACAAGAGACCCAGTACTTC	CASSPRGGPQETQYF
TRBJ2-5	.	TRBV19	.	TGTGCCAGTAGTGTGACAGCACAAGAGACCCAGTACTTC	CASSVTAQETQYF
TRBJ2-5	.	TRBV18	few	TGTGCCAGCTCACCACTCACAGGCGAGACCCAGTACTTC	CASSPLTGETQYF
TRBJ2-5	.	TRBV19	.	TGTGCCAGTAGTACAACAGGGGTAGGGAGGGAGACCCAGTACTTC	CASSTTGVGRETQYF
TRBJ2-5	TRBD2	TRBV11-3	.	TGTGCCAGCAGCTTAGGCGGGGGACTAGCGGGAAGGGAGACCCAGTACTTC	CASSLGGGLAGRETQYF
TRBJ2-5	TRBD1	TRBV19	.	TGTGCCAGTAATCGCCGGACAGGGGAACGGGAGACCCAGTACTTC	CASNRRTGERETQYF
TRBJ2-6	TRBD1	TRBV18	.	TGTGCCAGCTCACGGACAGGCTACTCTGGGGCCAACGTCCTGACTTTC	CASSRTGYSGANVLTF